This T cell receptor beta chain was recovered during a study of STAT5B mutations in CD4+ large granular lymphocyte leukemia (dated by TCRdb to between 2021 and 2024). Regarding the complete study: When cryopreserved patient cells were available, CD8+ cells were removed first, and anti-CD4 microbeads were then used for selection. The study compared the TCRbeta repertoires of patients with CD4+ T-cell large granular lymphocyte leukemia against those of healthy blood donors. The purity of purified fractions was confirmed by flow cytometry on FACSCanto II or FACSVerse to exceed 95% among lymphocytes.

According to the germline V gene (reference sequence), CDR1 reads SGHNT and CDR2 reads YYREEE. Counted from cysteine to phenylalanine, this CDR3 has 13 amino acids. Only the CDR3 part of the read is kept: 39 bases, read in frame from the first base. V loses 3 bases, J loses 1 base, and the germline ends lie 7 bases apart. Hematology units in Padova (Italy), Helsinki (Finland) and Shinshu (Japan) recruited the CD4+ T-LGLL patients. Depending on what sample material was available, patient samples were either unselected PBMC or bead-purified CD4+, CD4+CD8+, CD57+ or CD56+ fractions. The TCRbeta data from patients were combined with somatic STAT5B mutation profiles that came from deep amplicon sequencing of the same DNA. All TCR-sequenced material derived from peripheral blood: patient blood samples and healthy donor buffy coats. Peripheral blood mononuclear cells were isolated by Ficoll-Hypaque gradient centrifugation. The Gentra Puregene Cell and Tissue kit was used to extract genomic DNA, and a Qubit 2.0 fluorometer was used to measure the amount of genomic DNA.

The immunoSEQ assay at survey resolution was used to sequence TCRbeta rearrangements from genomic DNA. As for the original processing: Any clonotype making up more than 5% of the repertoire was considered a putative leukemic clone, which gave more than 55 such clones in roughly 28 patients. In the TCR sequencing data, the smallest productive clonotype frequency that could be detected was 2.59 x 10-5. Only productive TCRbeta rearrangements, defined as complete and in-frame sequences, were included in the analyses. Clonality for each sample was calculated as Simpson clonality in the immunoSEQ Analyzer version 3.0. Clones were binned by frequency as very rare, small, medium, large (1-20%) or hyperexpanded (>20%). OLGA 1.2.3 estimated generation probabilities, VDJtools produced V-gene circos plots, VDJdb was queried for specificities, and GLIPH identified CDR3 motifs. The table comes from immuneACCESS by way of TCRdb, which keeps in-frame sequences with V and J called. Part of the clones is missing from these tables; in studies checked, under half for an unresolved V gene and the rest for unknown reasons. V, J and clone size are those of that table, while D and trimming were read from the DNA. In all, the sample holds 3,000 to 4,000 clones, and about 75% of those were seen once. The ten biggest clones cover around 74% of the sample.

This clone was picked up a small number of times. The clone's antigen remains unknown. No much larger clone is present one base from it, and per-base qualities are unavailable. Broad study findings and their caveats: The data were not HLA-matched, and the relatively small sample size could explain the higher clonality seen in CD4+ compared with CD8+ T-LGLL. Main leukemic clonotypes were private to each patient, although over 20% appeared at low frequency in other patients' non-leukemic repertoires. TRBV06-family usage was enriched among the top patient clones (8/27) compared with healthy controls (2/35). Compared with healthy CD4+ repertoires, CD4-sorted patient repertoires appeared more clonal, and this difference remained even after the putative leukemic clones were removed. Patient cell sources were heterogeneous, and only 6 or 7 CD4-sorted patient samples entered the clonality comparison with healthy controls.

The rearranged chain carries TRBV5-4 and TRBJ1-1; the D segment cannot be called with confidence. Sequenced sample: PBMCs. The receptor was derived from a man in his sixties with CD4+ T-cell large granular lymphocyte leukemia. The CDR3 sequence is CASSWRQNTEAFF. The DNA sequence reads TGTGCCAGCAGCTGGAGACAGAACACTGAAGCTTTCTTT.